A single sample gave rise to the 4 T cell receptor beta chains below, sequenced in a study of molecular identifiers for immune sequencing clone quantification (dated by TCRdb to 2016 to 2018). Libraries were built with PCR. These reads were obtained on a NextSeq 500. TCRdb reworked the public reads: Q25 trimming with fastp, MiXCR clone assembly, productive beta chains retained. All rows with the same CDR3 protein become a single entry with the most common DNA and genes. Within this sample are about 630,000 distinct CDR3 sequences, with 25% of them counted one time only. The ten largest clones add up to 0.6% to 0.9% of the sample. The specimen sequenced was naive CD8+ T cells from blood, with Jurkat cell RNA spiked in. In light of the paper, this sample's cell subset or site label describes: FACS-sorted CD8+CD4-CCR7+CD45RA+ naive T cells. The receptors were sampled from a human donor in good health. Some libraries in this study had Jurkat cell RNA spiked in.

In this sample, this clonotype turned up many times. The chain is built from TRBV4-3 and TRBJ2-7; the D is unclear. Trimming took off 0 bases at V and 4 bases at J, with 10 bases between the two ends. The CDR3 covers 14 residues. Germline CDR1 and CDR2: LGHNA and YSLEER. The DNA for the CDR3 is TGCGCCAGCAGCCAAGATAGGGTGAATTACGAGCAGTACTTC. Protein sequence: CASSQDRVNYEQYF.

CDR3 protein: CASRVSGESEQYF. The CDR3 DNA reads TGTGCCAGTAGGGTCTCAGGGGAAAGCGAGCAGTACTTC. The gene calls are TRBV19 and TRBJ2-7, with D possibly being TRBD1 (6 bases). CDR1 and CDR2 (germline): LNHDA, SQIVND (reference sequence). V lost 6 bases and J 6 bases, leaving 15 bases between the germline ends. The CDR3 loop spans 13 amino acids.

This clonotype showed up many times. The chain is built from TRBV19 and TRBJ1-3; D is unclear. Germline values: CDR1 LNHDA, CDR2 SQIVND (reference sequence). CDR3 length: 13 residues. V gave up 8 bases and J gave up 0 bases, with 8 bases separating them. The CDR3 loop is CASGPNSGNTIYF. CDR3 coding DNA: TGTGCCAGTGGACCGAACTCTGGAAACACCATATATTTT. Variable domain in full (rest from reference TRBV19 and TRBJ1-3): DGGITQSPKYLFRKEGQNVTLSCEQNLNHDAMYWYRQDPGQGLRLIYYSQIVNDFQKGDIAEGYSVSREKKESFPLTVTSAQKNPTAFYLCASGPNSGNTIYFGEGSWLTVV.

The chain recombines TRBV19 with TRBJ1-2; tentative D call: TRBD1 (6 bases). The CDR3 consists of 14 residues. The V and J ends lost 4 bases and 3 bases respectively, with 12 bases between them. Looked up from germline, CDR1 is LNHDA and CDR2 is SQIVND (reference sequence). The CDR3 reads CASSTGQLDYGYTF. The CDR3 DNA follows: TGTGCCAGTAGTACTGGACAGTTGGACTATGGCTACACCTTC.